This is a list of T cell receptor beta chains from one sample in a study of OX40 agonist ivuxolimab in advanced cancers. Profiling relied on immunoSEQ multiplex PCR, and the TCRdb table lists in-frame clones only, not all of them. The table has about 76,000 clones, almost 85% seen once. The starting material was CD4+ or CD8+ T cells sorted from blood, obtained in a trial of the OX40 agonist ivuxolimab. All receptors come from an adult with an advanced solid tumor such as melanoma, head and neck, liver or kidney cancer. Both conserved end residues are part of each CDR3. The D gene is left open where the match is weak. Size is omitted from some rows. Given values are once, few, many or a class for expanded clones.

d_gene	j_gene	abundance	v_gene	CDR3nt	CDR3aa
-	TRBJ1-2	many	TRBV19	TGTGCGACTGTGGGCACATTGGGGTTAGTTTATGGCTACACCTTC	CATVGTLGLVYGYTF
TRBD1	TRBJ2-3	-	TRBV10-3	TGTGCCATCAGCCGGGACAGCATCACAGATACGCAGTATTTT	CAISRDSITDTQYF
TRBD1	TRBJ1-2	-	TRBV7-2	TGTGCCAGCAGCCCGACAGGGTTAACGTATGGCTACACCTTC	CASSPTGLTYGYTF
-	TRBJ1-6	-	TRBV7-8	TGTGCCAGCAGCTTACTACAGTATAATTCACCCCTCCACTTT	CASSLLQYNSPLHF
-	TRBJ1-2	few	TRBV5-1	TGCGCCAGCAGCTTGGATGCGGGGCTTAACTATGGCTACACCTTC	CASSLDAGLNYGYTF
-	TRBJ1-2	-	TRBV4-1	TGCGCCTCGTGCAGCTATGGCTACACCTTC	CASCSYGYTF
TRBD1	TRBJ2-6	-	TRBV5-5	TGTGCCAGCAGCTTGCGGTCGACAGGGGGACTCTCTGGGGCCAACGTCCTGACTTTC	CASSLRSTGGLSGANVLTF
-	TRBJ1-3	-	TRBV9	TGTGCCAGCAGCGTAGATCTAGGAAACACCATATATTTT	CASSVDLGNTIYF
-	TRBJ2-7	-	TRBV29-1	TGCAGCGTTGAAAACCAGGGCTACGAGCAGTACTTC	CSVENQGYEQYF
-	TRBJ2-1	-	TRBV11-1	TGTGCCAGCAGCTTAAGGGACTCTTCCTACAATGAGCAGTTCTTC	CASSLRDSSYNEQFF
TRBD1	TRBJ1-2	once	TRBV25-1	TGTGCCAGCAGTGAAGGAGGGGGCTGGGGTGATGGCTACACCTTC	CASSEGGGWGDGYTF
-	TRBJ2-2	-	TRBV7-3	TGTGCCAGCAGCTCCACCGGGGTTGGGGAGCTGTTTTTT	CASSSTGVGELFF
-	TRBJ2-3	-	TRBV30	TGTGCCTGGAGTGTACAAGGTACAGATACGCAGTATTTT	CAWSVQGTDTQYF
TRBD1	TRBJ2-7	once	TRBV7-6	TGTGCCAGCAGCTACGGAACAGGGGGACCCTACGAGCAGTACTTC	CASSYGTGGPYEQYF
-	TRBJ2-3	-	TRBV9	TGTGCCAGCAGCGTAGATGGGAGCACAGATACGCAGTATTTT	CASSVDGSTDTQYF
-	TRBJ2-3	-	TRBV7-5	TGTGCCAGAAGCTTAGAGAACCGGCGGGGACGCACAGATACGCAGTATTTT	CARSLENRRGRTDTQYF
-	TRBJ2-1	-	TRBV11-3	TGTGCCAGCAACCACCGGGACATACCCTACAATGAGCAGTTCTTC	CASNHRDIPYNEQFF
-	TRBJ1-2	-	TRBV12-5	TGTGCTAGTGGTTTAGAATTGGGGGGCTATGGCTACACCTTC	CASGLELGGYGYTF
TRBD1	TRBJ2-7	-	TRBV18	TGTGCCAGCTCACCGGGACAGGGTGGCAACGAGCAGTACTTC	CASSPGQGGNEQYF
-	TRBJ1-2	-	TRBV7-7	TGTGCTAGCAGCTTAGTGAGGCGAAACTATGGCTACACCTTC	CASSLVRRNYGYTF
-	TRBJ2-7	-	TRBV11-2	TGTGCCAGCAGCTTAGATCGTGGGACGGCAACCTACGAGCAGTACTTC	CASSLDRGTATYEQYF
-	TRBJ1-2	-	TRBV5-4	TGTGCCAGCAGCTTGGTAGGAGGGGGGGGTCTTGGCTACACCTTC	CASSLVGGGGLGYTF
-	TRBJ2-3	-	TRBV29-1	TGCAGCGTTGAAGTCTCGTCTGGCTCAGATACGCAGTATTTT	CSVEVSSGSDTQYF
-	TRBJ2-2	-	TRBV7-2	TGTGCCAGCAGCCTAGACTACAACACCGGGGAGCTGTTTTTT	CASSLDYNTGELFF